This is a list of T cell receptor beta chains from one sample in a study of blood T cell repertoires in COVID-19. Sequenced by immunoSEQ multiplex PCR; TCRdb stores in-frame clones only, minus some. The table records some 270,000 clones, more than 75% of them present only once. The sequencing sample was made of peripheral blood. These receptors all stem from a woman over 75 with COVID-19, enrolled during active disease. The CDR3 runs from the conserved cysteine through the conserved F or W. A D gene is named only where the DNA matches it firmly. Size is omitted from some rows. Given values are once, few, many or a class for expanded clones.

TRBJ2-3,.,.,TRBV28,TGTGCCAGCAGTCCCCAGGCTTTAGGACACGACAGGGATACGCAGTATTTT,CASSPQALGHDRDTQYF
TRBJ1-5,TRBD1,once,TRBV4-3,TGCGCCAGCAGCCAAGCACAGGGGGTCGGGCAGCCCCAGCATTTT,CASSQAQGVGQPQHF
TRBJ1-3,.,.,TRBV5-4,TGTGCCAGCAGCTTATTCGACAGAACTGGTGGAAACACCATATATTTT,CASSLFDRTGGNTIYF
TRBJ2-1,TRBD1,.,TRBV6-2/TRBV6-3,TGTGCCAGCAGTTACGGGACAGCTTACTCCTACAATGAGCAGTTCTTC,CASSYGTAYSYNEQFF
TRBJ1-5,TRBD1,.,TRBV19,TGTGCCAGTAGTCCGACAGGGAACAATCAGCCCCAGCATTTT,CASSPTGNNQPQHF
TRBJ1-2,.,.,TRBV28,TGTGCCCTCTTTCACTATGGCTACACCTTC,CALFHYGYTF
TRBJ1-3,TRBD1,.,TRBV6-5,TGTGCCAGCATAACATCACAGGGGATAGGAAACACCATATATTTT,CASITSQGIGNTIYF
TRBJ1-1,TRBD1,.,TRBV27,TGTGCCAGCAGTTTGGGGACAGGCCTAGAAGCTTTCTTT,CASSLGTGLEAFF
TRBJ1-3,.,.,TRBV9,TGTGCCAGCAGCCAAGACAGGACCTCTGGAAACACCATATATTTT,CASSQDRTSGNTIYF
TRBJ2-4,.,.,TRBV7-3,TGTGCCAGCAGGCGGGACTTATCTGACATTCAGTACTTC,CASRRDLSDIQYF
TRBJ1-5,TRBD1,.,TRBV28,TGTGCCAGCAGGGTGGGGACAGGGGGCTTTAGCGGGAATAGCAATCAGCCCCAGCATTTT,CASRVGTGGFSGNSNQPQHF
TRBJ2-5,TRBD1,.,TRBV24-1,TGTGCCACCAGTGACCCGGGACAGCAAGAGACCCAGTACTTC,CATSDPGQQETQYF
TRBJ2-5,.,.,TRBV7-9,TGTGCCAGCAGCTTCGGGACTGCAGAGACCCAGTACTTC,CASSFGTAETQYF
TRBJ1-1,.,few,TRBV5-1,TGCGCCAGCAGCCGTGGGAACGACGGAGGAGAAGCTTTCTTT,CASSRGNDGGEAFF
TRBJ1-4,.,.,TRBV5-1,TGCGCCAGCAGCGATGGACTGCCTGGAGCAAATGAAAAACTGTTTTTT,CASSDGLPGANEKLFF
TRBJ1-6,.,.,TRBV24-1,TGTGCCACCAGAGAGGGTAGCGAGCATTCACCCCTCCACTTT,CATREGSEHSPLHF
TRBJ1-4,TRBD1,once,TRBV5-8,TGTGCCAGCAGCTACGACAGGGGGGCAACTAATGAAAAACTGTTTTTT,CASSYDRGATNEKLFF
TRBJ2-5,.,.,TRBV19,TGTGCCAGTAGTATCCAGGGCGGCGAGACCCAGTACTTC,CASSIQGGETQYF
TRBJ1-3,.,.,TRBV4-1,TGCGCCAGCAGCCGAAACCGGGACATCGGAAACACCATATATTTT,CASSRNRDIGNTIYF
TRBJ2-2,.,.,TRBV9,TGTGCCAGCCGTGGGGAGCTGTTTTTT,CASRGELFF
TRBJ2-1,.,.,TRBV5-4,TGTGCCAGCAGCTTGGACCCCCCGGGTGAGCAGTTCTTC,CASSLDPPGEQFF
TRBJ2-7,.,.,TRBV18,TGTGCCAGCTCACCGGCCACAGACGAGCAGTACTTC,CASSPATDEQYF
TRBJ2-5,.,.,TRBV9,TGTGCCAGCAGCGCAGAAAACCCGGGGACCCAGTACTTC,CASSAENPGTQYF
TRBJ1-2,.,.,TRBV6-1,TGTGCCAGCAACCTGCAGGGCTATGGCTACACCTTC,CASNLQGYGYTF
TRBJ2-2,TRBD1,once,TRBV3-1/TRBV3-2,TGTGCCAGCAGCTTTTACCAGGGGGCCGGGGAGCTGTTTTTT,CASSFYQGAGELFF
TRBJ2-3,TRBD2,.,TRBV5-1,TGCGCCAGCAGTCCCACATGGACTAGCGGGGGGGGAGATACGCAGTATTTT,CASSPTWTSGGGDTQYF
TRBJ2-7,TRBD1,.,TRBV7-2,TGTGCCACCGGGGACAGCGGCGGCTACGAGCAGTACTTC,CATGDSGGYEQYF
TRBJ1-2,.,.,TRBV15,TGTGCCACCAGCAGAGGACAGCCTGGGGACTATGGCTACACCTTC,CATSRGQPGDYGYTF
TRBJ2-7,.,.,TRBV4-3,TGCGCCAGCAGCCAGAGGAGGGGCAACGAGCAGTACTTC,CASSQRRGNEQYF
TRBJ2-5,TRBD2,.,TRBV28,TGTGCCAGCAGTTTTACGGGACTAGGCCCTAAGACCCAGTACTTC,CASSFTGLGPKTQYF
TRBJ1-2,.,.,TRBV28,TGTGCCAGCAGTTCTGAAGAGTATGGCTACACCTTC,CASSSEEYGYTF
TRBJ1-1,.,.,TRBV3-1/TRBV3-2,TGTGCCAGCAGCCAAGGGGGGAGGGCCACTGAAGCTTTCTTT,CASSQGGRATEAFF
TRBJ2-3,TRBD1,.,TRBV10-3,TGTGCCATCAGTGATTCCGGGACAGGGGCAGATACGCAGTATTTT,CAISDSGTGADTQYF
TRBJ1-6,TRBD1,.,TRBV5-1,TGCGCCAGCAGCTCAACCGGGACAGGGTTTTCACCCCTCCACTTT,CASSSTGTGFSPLHF
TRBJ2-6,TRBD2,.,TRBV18,TGTGCCAGCTCACCGCGGACTAGCGGTGGAGGGTCTGGGGCCAACGTCCTGACTTTC,CASSPRTSGGGSGANVLTF
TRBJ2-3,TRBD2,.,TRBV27,TGTGCCAGCAGTATCCAGCGGGGGGCCCGTAGCACAGATACGCAGTATTTT,CASSIQRGARSTDTQYF
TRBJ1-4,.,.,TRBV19,TGTGCCAGTAGTGCGGGGGCCTCTAATGAAAAACTGTTTTTT,CASSAGASNEKLFF
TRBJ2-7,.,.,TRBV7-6,TGTGCCAGCAGCTACGACAGGCACAAGCAGTACTTC,CASSYDRHKQYF
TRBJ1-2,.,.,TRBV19,TGTGCCACCCAGGTAAACCCTGGCAGGGGAAACTATGGCTACACCTTC,CATQVNPGRGNYGYTF
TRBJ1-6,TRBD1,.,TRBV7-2,TGTGCCAGCAGCTTGGGACAGATACATAATTCACCCCTCCACTTT,CASSLGQIHNSPLHF
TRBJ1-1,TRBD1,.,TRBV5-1,TGCGCCAGCAGCCCCGGGACAGTTAATGGTAACACTGAAGCTTTCTTT,CASSPGTVNGNTEAFF
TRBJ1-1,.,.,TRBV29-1,TGCAGCGGCGCGGGGGACACTGAAGCTTTCTTT,CSGAGDTEAFF
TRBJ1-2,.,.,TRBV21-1,TGTGCCAACCTACAGGGGGTAGACTATGGCTACACCTTC,CANLQGVDYGYTF
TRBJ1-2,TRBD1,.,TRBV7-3,TGTGCCAGCAGCTTATCAGGGGGCGGACGCACCTTC,CASSLSGGGRTF
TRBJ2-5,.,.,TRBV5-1,TGCGCCAGCAGCGCACAGGGATACGGGGAGACCCAGTACTTC,CASSAQGYGETQYF
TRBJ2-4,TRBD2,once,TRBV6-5,TGTGCCAGCAGTTACCCGGGGGGGAACATTCAGTACTTC,CASSYPGGNIQYF
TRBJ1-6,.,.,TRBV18,TGTGCCAGCTCACCTATGAAGGGGGGGGGTAATTCACCCCTCCACTTT,CASSPMKGGGNSPLHF
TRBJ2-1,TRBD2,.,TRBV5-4,TGTGCCAGCAGCTTGGACCTTAGCGGGGGGGGCAATGAGCAGTTCTTC,CASSLDLSGGGNEQFF
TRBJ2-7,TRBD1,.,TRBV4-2,TGTGCCAGCAGCCAAGGGGACAGGGAGGCCTACGAGCAGTACTTC,CASSQGDREAYEQYF
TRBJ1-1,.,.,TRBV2,TGTGCCGAATCCGAAGGGGCGTTGAACACTGAAGCTTTCTTT,CAESEGALNTEAFF
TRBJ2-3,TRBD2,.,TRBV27,TGTGCCAGCAGTTTCCGGGACTACCGCACAGATACGCAGTATTTT,CASSFRDYRTDTQYF
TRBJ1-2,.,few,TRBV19,TGTGCCAGTAGTTCCCACAAGGACAGTTTTTTTTACTTC,CASSSHKDSFFYF
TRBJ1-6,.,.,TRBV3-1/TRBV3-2,TGTGCCAGCAGCCAACGGCAGGGTGATTCACCCCTCCACTTT,CASSQRQGDSPLHF